This is a list of T cell receptor beta chains from one sample in a study of blood T cell repertoires in COVID-19. The method was immunoSEQ multiplex PCR; TCRdb's version includes in-frame clones alone and lacks a portion of them. Of more than 85,000 clones detected, around 90% appear once; the ten largest clones hold 3%. The sample taken for sequencing was peripheral blood. Receptors originate from a middle-aged man with active or convalescent COVID-19. Both conserved end residues are part of each CDR3. Fields, in order: clone size, V gene, J gene, D gene, CDR3 protein, CDR3 DNA. D genes are given only for firm matches. Clone size is not always given. Where it is, it says once, few, many or a class for expanded clones.

>NA|TRBV28|TRBJ1-1|NA
CASSLFPEVNTEAFF
TGTGCCAGCAGTTTATTCCCAGAGGTCAACACTGAAGCTTTCTTT
>NA|TRBV7-2|TRBJ1-2|TRBD1
CASSLGGQASSNYGYTF
TGTGCCAGCAGCTTAGGAGGACAGGCCAGCTCTAACTATGGCTACACCTTC
>NA|TRBV12-5|TRBJ2-5|NA
CASGLRELETQYF
TGTGCTAGTGGTTTGAGGGAGTTAGAGACCCAGTACTTC
>NA|TRBV5-5|TRBJ1-3|NA
CASSRESAKGNTIYF
TGTGCCAGCAGCAGGGAGTCCGCCAAAGGAAACACCATATATTTT
>NA|TRBV30|TRBJ2-2|NA
CAWKYVGVPGELFF
TGTGCCTGGAAGTATGTAGGGGTCCCCGGGGAGCTGTTTTTT
>NA|TRBV28|TRBJ1-4|NA
CASSLYREGKLFF
TGTGCCAGCAGTTTGTACAGGGAAGGAAAACTGTTTTTT
>NA|TRBV11-2|TRBJ1-1|TRBD1
CASSLGPDRDTEAFF
TGTGCCAGCAGCTTAGGGCCCGACAGGGACACTGAAGCTTTCTTT
>NA|TRBV7-8|TRBJ2-5|NA
CASNLMDSQETQYF
TGTGCCAGCAACCTTATGGACAGTCAAGAGACCCAGTACTTC
>many|TRBV28|TRBJ2-1|TRBD2
CASRRLADQFF
TGTGCCAGCAGGAGACTAGCGGATCAGTTCTTC
>NA|TRBV5-1|TRBJ2-5|NA
CASRISGALQETQYF
TGCGCCAGCAGGATATCAGGGGCCTTGCAAGAGACCCAGTACTTC
>few|TRBV6-6|TRBJ2-6|TRBD1
CASSPYQDRGFYGANVLTF
TGTGCCAGCAGTCCTTACCAGGACAGGGGGTTTTATGGGGCCAACGTCCTGACTTTC
>NA|TRBV10-3|TRBJ1-2|NA
CAISESPGMNGYTF
TGTGCCATCAGTGAGAGTCCGGGGATGAATGGCTACACCTTC
>NA|TRBV9|TRBJ2-1|NA
CASSVEPAKNEQFF
TGTGCCAGCAGCGTAGAACCAGCGAAGAATGAGCAGTTCTTC
>NA|TRBV19|TRBJ2-5|TRBD2
CATQGLAGSQETQYF
TGTGCCACCCAGGGACTAGCGGGGTCCCAAGAGACCCAGTACTTC
>NA|TRBV29-1|TRBJ2-5|NA
CSVAVQETQYF
TGCAGCGTAGCGGTCCAAGAGACCCAGTACTTC
>NA|TRBV3-1/TRBV3-2|TRBJ2-3|NA
CASSQSRGVWNTQYF
TGTGCCAGCAGCCAGAGCAGGGGGGTTTGGAATACGCAGTATTTT
>NA|TRBV9|TRBJ2-3|TRBD1
CTSSAGLLSGTGVGDTQYF
TGTACCAGCAGCGCAGGCCTCTTAAGCGGGACAGGGGTCGGTGATACGCAGTATTTT
>few|TRBV9|TRBJ2-7|NA
CASSPQGLTYEQYF
TGTGCCAGCAGCCCGCAGGGTCTGACCTACGAGCAGTACTTC
>few|TRBV4-3|TRBJ2-1|TRBD2
CASSQDRLAVYNEQFF
TGCGCCAGCAGCCAAGATCGGCTAGCGGTCTACAATGAGCAGTTCTTC
>NA|TRBV30|TRBJ2-5|NA
CAWSALRGWNETQYF
TGTGCCTGGAGTGCGCTGCGGGGCTGGAATGAGACCCAGTACTTC
>NA|TRBV6-5|TRBJ1-1|NA
CASSYSDYYTEAFF
TGTGCCAGCAGTTACTCGGACTATTACACTGAAGCTTTCTTT
>NA|TRBV10-3|TRBJ1-2|TRBD1
CAISESEQGAGGYTF
TGTGCCATCAGTGAGTCGGAGCAGGGGGCAGGCGGCTACACCTTC
>NA|TRBV6-5|TRBJ2-2|TRBD1
CASKFTQGATGELFF
TGTGCCAGCAAGTTTACACAGGGGGCGACCGGGGAGCTGTTTTTT
>NA|TRBV4-2|TRBJ1-4|NA
CASSQTWAGPNEKLFF
TGTGCCAGCAGCCAAACTTGGGCGGGGCCTAATGAAAAACTGTTTTTT
>NA|TRBV4-1|TRBJ2-3|TRBD1
CASSQEPHGQGITDTQYF
TGCGCCAGCAGCCAAGAGCCCCACGGACAGGGTATCACAGATACGCAGTATTTT
>NA|TRBV15|TRBJ2-3|NA
CATSRGGTDTQYF
TGTGCCACCAGTCGGGGTGGCACAGATACGCAGTATTTT
>NA|TRBV10-3|TRBJ2-5|NA
CAISKSQETQYF
TGTGCCATCAGCAAATCCCAAGAGACCCAGTACTTC
>NA|TRBV7-9|TRBJ2-5|NA
CASSMNQGTQYF
TGTGCCAGCAGCATGAACCAGGGGACCCAGTACTTC
>NA|TRBV5-1|TRBJ2-7|TRBD1
CASSFGTGAMHEQYF
TGCGCCAGCAGCTTTGGGACAGGGGCGATGCACGAGCAGTACTTC
>once|TRBV18|TRBJ1-1|TRBD1
CASSPPGTVLNTEAFF
TGTGCCAGCTCACCCCCCGGGACAGTTCTGAACACTGAAGCTTTCTTT
>NA|TRBV7-9|TRBJ2-5|TRBD1
CASSWDRGQETQYF
TGTGCCAGCAGCTGGGACAGGGGGCAAGAGACCCAGTACTTC
>few|TRBV11-3|TRBJ2-2|NA
CASSLDGGTGELFF
TGTGCCAGCAGCTTAGACGGTGGCACCGGGGAGCTGTTTTTT
>NA|TRBV7-9|TRBJ2-2|TRBD1
CASSRTGGENTGELFF
TGTGCCAGCAGCAGGACAGGGGGCGAGAACACCGGGGAGCTGTTTTTT
>NA|TRBV18|TRBJ1-2|NA
CASSPAIGEDGYTF
TGTGCCAGCTCACCAGCCATAGGGGAGGATGGCTACACCTTC
>once|TRBV5-1|TRBJ2-7|TRBD2
CASSLNSGGAFSYEQYF
TGCGCCAGCAGCTTGAATAGCGGGGGCGCCTTCTCCTACGAGCAGTACTTC
>once|TRBV11-2|TRBJ2-3|TRBD2
CASSLGGGKTDTQYF
TGTGCCAGCAGCTTAGGCGGGGGGAAGACAGATACGCAGTATTTT
>NA|TRBV27|TRBJ2-7|TRBD2
CASGPIAGGSYEQYF
TGTGCCAGCGGCCCGATAGCGGGGGGATCCTACGAGCAGTACTTC
>NA|TRBV2|TRBJ1-5|NA
CASSLKGVNQPQHF
TGTGCCAGCAGTCTTAAAGGGGTAAATCAGCCCCAGCATTTT
>few|TRBV5-6|TRBJ2-6|NA
CASSYSVESWANVLTF
TGTGCCAGCAGCTATAGCGTAGAATCGTGGGCCAACGTCCTGACTTTC
>few|TRBV7-2|TRBJ2-3|NA
CASSLVRLGYYF
TGTGCCAGCAGCTTAGTGCGACTAGGTTACTATTTT
>NA|TRBV2|TRBJ2-3|NA
CASSESPGGTDTQYF
TGTGCCAGCAGTGAAAGCCCAGGGGGGACAGATACGCAGTATTTT
>NA|TRBV19|TRBJ2-2|NA
CASTARGAYTGELFF
TGTGCCAGTACAGCAAGGGGCGCGTACACCGGGGAGCTGTTTTTT
>NA|TRBV18|TRBJ1-1|NA
CASSPGGNTEAFF
TGTGCCAGCTCACCCGGCGGGAACACTGAAGCTTTCTTT
>NA|TRBV6-1|TRBJ1-5|NA
CASSDGRPQHF
TGTGCCAGCAGTGATGGGAGGCCCCAGCATTTT
>NA|TRBV2|TRBJ1-5|NA
CASSVDKGNQPQHF
TGTGCCAGCAGTGTGGACAAAGGCAATCAGCCCCAGCATTTT